This paragraph covers one T cell receptor (beta chain) sequence. In the original analysis: It was from reference gene primer amplification that nucleated cell counts were estimated. TCRdb's copy holds only in-frame clones and misses some; the assay was immunoSEQ multiplex PCR. V and J calls and clone size are those listed in that table; D and trimming were worked out from the DNA. The sample consists of 250,000 or so clones, around 93% of them appearing once. The CDR3 spans 15 residues. V shed 6 bases and J 8 bases; nucleotides not matched to a gene: 12. Germline loops: CDR1 LGHNT, CDR2 FRNRAP. Participant ages covered roughly 18 to 89 years across about 22 US areas. These data belong to a study of blood T cell repertoires in COVID-19. Whole-study context: COVID-19 samples from acute and convalescent phases originated in the United States, Italy and Spain.

Sequences were obtained from PBMCs or T cells enriched from blood (not recorded which). The chain combines TRBV12-5 with TRBJ1-4; 7 bases line up with TRBD1. The TCR sequence derives from a man in his forties who had been exposed to COVID-19. The CDR3 reads CASGPEGARPEKLFF. The CDR3 DNA sequence: TGTGCTAGTGGCCCCGAGGGGGCGCGACCCGAAAAACTGTTTTTT. Looking up the rest from reference TRBV12-5 and TRBJ1-4 gives the full variable domain: DARVTQTPRHKVTEMGQEVTMRCQPILGHNTVFWYRQTMMQGLELLAYFRNRAPLDDSGMPKDRFSAEMPDATLATLKIQPSEPRDSAVYFCASGPEGARPEKLFFGSGTQLSVL.